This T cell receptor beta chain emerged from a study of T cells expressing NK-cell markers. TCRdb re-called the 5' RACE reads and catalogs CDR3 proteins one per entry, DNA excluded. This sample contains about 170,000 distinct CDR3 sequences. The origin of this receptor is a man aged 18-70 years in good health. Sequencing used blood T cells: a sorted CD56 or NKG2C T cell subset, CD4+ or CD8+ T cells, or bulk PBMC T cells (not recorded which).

The CDR3 sequence: CSVYRDRNTEAFF. V usage is TRBV29-1 and J usage is TRBJ1-1; there is no DNA to check the TCRdb D call of TRBD1. CDR3 length: 13 residues. Looked up from germline, CDR1 is SQVTM and CDR2 is ANQGSEA.